This section outlines one TCR beta chain sequence together with its context. Its cognate antigen is unknown. Trimming cost V 6 bases and J 4 bases, with 12 bases left between them. The germline gives CDR1 SQVTM, CDR2 ANQGSEA. The CDR3 contains 12 residues. The source of the sample is a study of shared clonotypes between healthy human individuals. Study-level findings and limits: Memory subsets generally showed smaller estimated richness than naive subsets did.

Libraries were prepared by immunoSEQ multiplex PCR; TCRdb keeps only in-frame clonotypes and omits some of them. The sample contains some 2.4 million clones, roughly 93% of which appear only once. This receptor was taken from a man aged 18-30 years in good health. Some clones in this sample may be carry-over from other donors' samples. J is TRBJ2-5 and V is TRBV29-1; tentative D call: TRBD2 (7 bases). The sample taken for sequencing was naive CD4+ T cells from PBMCs. The sample's subset: CD45RA+ positively selected. The CDR3 nucleotides are TGCAGCGTGAAGGGGGGGGCAGAGACCCAGTACTTC. Translated, it gives CSVKGGAETQYF.